These T cell receptor beta chains were read from a single sample in a study of shared clonotypes between healthy human individuals. Clones were read by immunoSEQ multiplex PCR, and TCRdb kept only the in-frame ones, dropping some. The sample records around 95,000 clones, less than 50% being singletons. The sequencing sample was made of PBMCs. These TCRs come from a woman between 35 and 50 years old in good health. Some clones in this sample may be carry-over from other donors' samples. CDR3s include the opening cysteine and the closing phenylalanine or tryptophan. The order of the fields is D gene, clone size, V gene, J gene, CDR3 DNA, CDR3 protein. The D gene is left open where the match is weak. Rows give clone size only sometimes, using once, few, many, or a class for an expanded clone.

>.|.|TRBV7-2|TRBJ2-3
TGTGCCAGCAGCTTATTGGCTATCACAGATACGCAGTATTTT
CASSLLAITDTQYF
>.|few|TRBV6-5|TRBJ1-2
TGTGCCAGCAGTTCGGGACGCTTCTATGGCTACACCTTC
CASSSGRFYGYTF
>.|few|TRBV7-9|TRBJ2-5
TGTGCCAGCAGTCCGGCGGCCTCAGAGACCCAGTACTTC
CASSPAASETQYF
>TRBD2|.|TRBV28|TRBJ2-7
TGTGCCAGCAGAACAGCGGGGGAGGCCTACGAGCAGTACTTC
CASRTAGEAYEQYF
>.|once|TRBV5-1|TRBJ1-5
TGCGCCAGCAGCTTGGAAAGGGGGCAGCCCCAGCATTTT
CASSLERGQPQHF
>.|few|TRBV2|TRBJ2-7
TGTGCCAGCAGATTGGATACTTACGAGCAGTACTTC
CASRLDTYEQYF
>.|.|TRBV6-1|TRBJ1-2
TGTGCCAGCGGGGCGGTGTTCGGCTACACCTTC
CASGAVFGYTF
>.|many|TRBV20-1|TRBJ1-2
TGCAGTGGTCCGAGGGACTATGGCTACACCTTC
CSGPRDYGYTF
>.|many|TRBV30|TRBJ2-2
TGTGCCTGGAGTGCGGGCGAAGCCGGGGAGCTGTTTTTT
CAWSAGEAGELFF
>.|.|TRBV2|TRBJ1-5
TGTGCCAGCAGGGAAACGGGAAATAGCAATCAGCCCCAGCATTTT
CASRETGNSNQPQHF
>.|many|TRBV25-1|TRBJ2-7
TGTGCCAGCAGTCCAGGGGTCCACGAGCAGTACTTC
CASSPGVHEQYF
>.|many|TRBV7-2|TRBJ1-1
TGTGCCAGCAGCTTAGAGATAGGCGCTGAAGCTTTCTTT
CASSLEIGAEAFF
>.|.|TRBV25-1|TRBJ1-1
TGTGCCAGCAGTGACATAGGGAGTTTGAACACTGAAGCTTTCTTT
CASSDIGSLNTEAFF
>.|.|TRBV7-2|TRBJ2-2
TGCGCCAGCAGCCCTACCCTTACCGGGGAGCTGTTTTTT
CASSPTLTGELFF
>TRBD1|.|TRBV5-1|TRBJ2-7
TGCGCCAGCAGCCCGACAGGGGCGGGGTACGAGCAGTACTTC
CASSPTGAGYEQYF
>TRBD2|.|TRBV4-1|TRBJ2-3
TGCGCCAGCAGCCAAGAGGGGCGGTCGGGACTAGCGGCAAACACAGATACGCAGTATTTT
CASSQEGRSGLAANTDTQYF
>.|.|TRBV30|TRBJ1-1
TGTGCCTGGAGCGGTTGGGAGAACACTGAAGCTTTCTTT
CAWSGWENTEAFF
>.|.|TRBV7-2|TRBJ2-7
TGTGCCAGCAGGCCGGAGGGGCCGAGTGAGCAGTACTTC
CASRPEGPSEQYF
>TRBD2|many|TRBV27|TRBJ2-1
TGTGCCAGCAGTTCCGTGACTAGCGGGAGGTCCATTCCGGATGAGCAGTTCTTC
CASSSVTSGRSIPDEQFF
>.|.|TRBV2|TRBJ2-5
TGTGCCAGCAGTGAAGGTGACAGGGAGGCAGTAGAGACCCAGTACTTC
CASSEGDREAVETQYF
>.|.|TRBV7-3|TRBJ1-1
TGTGCCAGCAGCCGGTTATACACTGAAGCTTTCTTT
CASSRLYTEAFF
>.|.|TRBV30|TRBJ1-6
TGTGCCTGGAGGGAGAATAATTCACCCCTCCACTTT
CAWRENNSPLHF
>.|few|TRBV5-3|TRBJ1-1
TGTGCCAGCAGCCCTCGAGGGGCTTGGACTGAAGCTTTCTTT
CASSPRGAWTEAFF
>.|.|TRBV30|TRBJ1-2
TGTGCCTGGAGTTCAGGACGGACTATCTATGGCTACACCTTC
CAWSSGRTIYGYTF
>.|.|TRBV28|TRBJ2-7
TGTGCCAGCAGTTTACTCCGGGAGTCCCTCGTTAACGAGCAGTACTTC
CASSLLRESLVNEQYF
>.|medium-sized|TRBV6-1|TRBJ1-5
TGTGCCAGCAGTTTAGAGGGATCTCAGCCCCAGCATTTT
CASSLEGSQPQHF
>TRBD2|few|TRBV6-6|TRBJ2-7
TGTGCCAGCAGTCCATCTAGCGGACGCTCCTACGAGCAGTACTTC
CASSPSSGRSYEQYF
>.|many|TRBV27|TRBJ2-7
TGTGCCAGCAGTTTCGGGACCCACGAGCAGTACTTC
CASSFGTHEQYF
>.|.|TRBV27|TRBJ2-1
TGTGCCAGCGTACGTCTGCAGGGCGGCAATGAGCAGTTCTTC
CASVRLQGGNEQFF